This entry lists 6 T cell receptor beta chains sequenced from one sample in a study of blood T cell repertoires in COVID-19. Clones were sequenced by immunoSEQ multiplex PCR, and TCRdb holds only the in-frame ones, with some missing. In the table there are about 320,000 clones, approximately 81% of which are singletons. The sample taken for sequencing was PBMCs or T cells enriched from blood (not recorded which). Receptors were obtained from a woman aged 30 to 39 who had been exposed to COVID-19.

The V gene is TRBV2, the J gene TRBJ2-7, with TRBD1 matching over 12 bases. V trimming: 10 bases; J trimming: 7 bases; junction bases outside the gene matches: 11. Germline V gives CDR1 SNHLY, CDR2 FYNNEI. The CDR3 is made up of 14 amino acids. The chain's CDR3 is CATSTGTGGSEQYF. CDR3 sequence (DNA): TGTGCCACTAGCACCGGGACAGGGGGCTCGGAGCAGTACTTC.

The chain employs TRBV5-1 and TRBJ2-7; 7 bases agree with TRBD1. Germline CDR1 and CDR2: SGHRS and YFSETQ. V was pared by 4 bases and J by 2 bases, with 9 bases of the junction left unmatched. The CDR3 has 15 amino acids. The CDR3 region has the DNA TGCGCCAGCAGCAGCTCACGACAGGGCGCCTACGAGCAGTACTTC. Translation: CASSSSRQGAYEQYF.

DNA of the CDR3: TGTGCCACCAGTGGTGGCTGGGGCGAGCAGTTCTTC. Protein sequence: CATSGGWGEQFF. The gene calls are TRBV24-1 and TRBJ2-1; maybe TRBD1 (5 bases). The length of the CDR3 is 12 residues. The ends were cut back, 5 bases at V and 10 bases at J, with 11 bases in the middle. Germline assignment: CDR1 KGHDR and CDR2 SFDVKD.

The CDR3 here is CASSDDSSGNTIYF. The CDR3 nucleotides are TGTGCCAGCAGTGACGACAGCTCTGGAAACACCATATATTTT. The J gene is TRBJ1-3, the V gene TRBV2, with D possibly being TRBD1 (5 bases). This CDR3 has 14 amino acids. V was pared by 3 bases and J by 0 bases, with 6 bases between. The V gene's germline CDR1 is SNHLY and CDR2 FYNNEI.

This CDR3 is CASSRSGQKSGNTIYF. DNA for the CDR3: TGTGCCAGCAGTCGATCGGGACAGAAATCTGGAAACACCATATATTTT. The chain carries TRBV6-6 and TRBJ1-3, with TRBD1 identical over 7 bases. In germline, CDR1 is MNHNY, CDR2 SVGAGI (reference sequence). V dropped 5 bases and J dropped 1; count of bases not matched to a gene: 8. This CDR3 spans 16 amino acids.

V usage is TRBV7-9 and J usage is TRBJ1-2, with a possible D match to TRBD1 (6 bases). The V end was cut by 5 bases, the J end by 2 bases, with 12 bases between. Germline assignment: CDR1 SEHNR and CDR2 FQNEAQ (reference sequence). The length of the CDR3 is 14 residues. The CDR3 region has the DNA TGTGCCAGCAGCCCCTGGGACACGAACTATGGCTACACCTTC. Translated: CASSPWDTNYGYTF.